Described below is a single T cell receptor beta chain sequence and its context. What it recognizes is unknown. This sample stems from a study of cytomegalovirus exposure and HLA in healthy donors. The wider study: An early release of data contained tens of millions of unique TCRs, which came from HLA-typed donors.

Findings and caveats of the study: Presence/absence comparisons presumed near-even sequencing depth among donors. In a later analysis, more than 15,000 TCR beta sequences were associated with HLA alleles at 0.05 false discovery rate. Common viral pathogens seemed, in a later analysis, to connect with several of the most significant clusters.

The CDR3 contains 16 residues. Unmatched junction bases numbered 6, after V lost 5 bases and J lost 0 bases. Per germline, CDR1 MNHNY and CDR2 SVGAGI (reference sequence). With 60 Vbeta and 13 Jbeta primers, the PCR was carried out. This table comes from immunoSEQ multiplex PCR, and its TCRdb copy is limited to in-frame clones, with some not included. The table lists approximately 80,000 clones, under 80% of them singletons, with around 3.9% in the top ten. The specimen sequenced was PBMCs. The TCR was taken from a man aged 60 to 69 in good health and CMV-seronegative. This chain joins TRBV6-6 and TRBJ2-3, with 9 bases fitting TRBD2. The CDR3, as DNA: TGTGCCAGCAGTCCCCGGACTAGCGCCAGCACAGATACGCAGTATTTT. Its protein is CASSPRTSASTDTQYF.